The rows below give T cell receptor beta chains drawn from one sample of a study of shared clonotypes between healthy human individuals. Method: immunoSEQ multiplex PCR; TCRdb's copy keeps in-frame clones and lacks some. The data show millions of clones, 90% to 95% seen once. Sequencing was carried out using naive CD4+ T cells sorted from blood. The origin of the receptors is a man aged 18 to 35 in good health. Each CDR3 is given with its conserved first and last residue. Fields, in order: J gene, clone size, V gene, D gene, CDR3 DNA, CDR3 protein. The D gene is left open where the match is weak. For some rows the clone size is stated as once, few or many, or as a class when expanded; others skip it.

>TRBJ1-1|-|TRBV29-1|-
TGCAGCGTTAAGTCCCGGACAGCTGAAGCTTTCTTT
CSVKSRTAEAFF
>TRBJ2-3|-|TRBV30|-
TGTGCCTGGAGTGTACTCACAAGGGAAGGGACAGATACGCAGTATTTT
CAWSVLTREGTDTQYF
>TRBJ2-4|-|TRBV7-4|-
TGTGCCAGCACCTCCCCGATTCAGTACTTC
CASTSPIQYF
>TRBJ2-2|-|TRBV7-9|-
TGTGCCAGCAGCTCCCCACGTCCAGGCTACACCGGGGAGCTGTTTTTT
CASSSPRPGYTGELFF
>TRBJ1-2|-|TRBV10-3|-
TGTGCCATCAGTGCCACAAACTATGGCTACACCTTC
CAISATNYGYTF
>TRBJ1-1|-|TRBV5-5|-
TGTGCCAGCAGCTTGGATTTGGGCAGGGGCTTGGACACTGAAGCTTTCTTT
CASSLDLGRGLDTEAFF
>TRBJ1-1|-|TRBV18|-
TGTGCCAGCTCCCCGACAGATCTGGGGAACACTGAAGCTTTCTTT
CASSPTDLGNTEAFF
>TRBJ2-5|-|TRBV5-1|-
TGCGCCAGCAGCTTGGAGTTCCCCGGGCTGGAGACCCAGTACTTC
CASSLEFPGLETQYF
>TRBJ2-2|-|TRBV7-2|-
TGTGCCAGCAGCGAGGGCCGGTCTGGCGGGGAGCTGTTTTTT
CASSEGRSGGELFF
>TRBJ1-2|-|TRBV18|-
TGTGCCAGCTCACCACCGGGCAGCTTGAGTGGCTACACCTTC
CASSPPGSLSGYTF
>TRBJ2-2|-|TRBV5-4|-
TGTGCCAGCAGCTTGGTACAGGACACCGGGGAGCTGTTTTTT
CASSLVQDTGELFF
>TRBJ2-1|-|TRBV5-1|-
TGCGCCAGCAGCTTGGGGCGCGGTCATGAGCAGTTCTTC
CASSLGRGHEQFF
>TRBJ2-7|many|TRBV6-5|TRBD2
TGTGCCAGCAGTATACTAGCCGGGAGGGACGAGCAGTACTTC
CASSILAGRDEQYF
>TRBJ2-1|-|TRBV6-1|TRBD1
TGTGCCAGCAGTGGGCAGGGGGTGACGTTAACGGGCAATGAGCAGTTCTTC
CASSGQGVTLTGNEQFF
>TRBJ1-1|-|TRBV10-2|TRBD1
TGCGCCAGCACCCTCAGGGGGGGCACTGAAGCTTTCTTT
CASTLRGGTEAFF
>TRBJ2-6|once|TRBV6-1|-
TGTGCCAGCAGTGATGGCCATTACTCTGGGGCCAACGTCCTGACTTTC
CASSDGHYSGANVLTF
>TRBJ1-5|-|TRBV5-6|TRBD1
TGTGCCAGCAGCCCAGCCGGGACAGTCAATCAGCCCCAGCATTTT
CASSPAGTVNQPQHF
>TRBJ2-7|-|TRBV30|-
TGTGCCTGGAGTAGGGACACCCGAAGTGGGCAGTACTTC
CAWSRDTRSGQYF
>TRBJ2-7|-|TRBV6-1|-
TGTGCCAGCGGCCCGATTGACGGAAGCTCCTACGAGCAGTACTTC
CASGPIDGSSYEQYF
>TRBJ2-7|-|TRBV30|-
TGTGCCTGGAGTTCCAGTTTTGCTGCCTACGAGCAGTACTTC
CAWSSSFAAYEQYF
>TRBJ2-7|-|TRBV7-2|-
TGTGCCAGCAGCTTACCTAAGGTCCACGAGCAGTACTTC
CASSLPKVHEQYF
>TRBJ2-5|-|TRBV7-8|TRBD1
TGTGCCAGCAGCCGCAGACAGGGAGAGACCCAGTACTTC
CASSRRQGETQYF
>TRBJ2-7|-|TRBV19|-
TGTGCCAGTAGTATATCGACAGGACCTCCCTACGAGCAGTACTTC
CASSISTGPPYEQYF
>TRBJ2-7|-|TRBV5-8|TRBD1
TGTGCCAGCAGCCCGGGCCTGGACAGGGGAAGTCTTCAGTACTTC
CASSPGLDRGSLQYF
>TRBJ2-1|-|TRBV7-9|-
TGTGCCAGCAGCTTTTTTGGAGGGAACAATGAGCAGTTCTTC
CASSFFGGNNEQFF
>TRBJ2-5|-|TRBV6-5|-
TGTGCCAGCAGCCGGACAGTACGGGAGACCCAGTACTTC
CASSRTVRETQYF
>TRBJ2-6|-|TRBV5-1|-
TGCGCCAGCAGCTTGGCGGGGGGCGGCCTCTCTGGGGCCAACGTCCTGACTTTC
CASSLAGGGLSGANVLTF
>TRBJ1-6|once|TRBV28|TRBD1
TGTGCCAGCAGACAATATATTGACAGGGGGGGATCACCCCTCCACTTT
CASRQYIDRGGSPLHF
>TRBJ2-5|-|TRBV28|-
TGTGCCAGCAGTCCTCGGGGGGACAGAGTCTCGGAGACCCAGTACTTC
CASSPRGDRVSETQYF
>TRBJ2-7|-|TRBV10-3|TRBD1
TGTGCCATCAGTGGGACAGGGGGTCCCTACGAGCAGTACTTC
CAISGTGGPYEQYF
>TRBJ2-7|-|TRBV7-3|TRBD2
TGTGCCAGCAGCTTGGTGCGGGAGGGGGCTTTGACCAACGAGCAGTACTTC
CASSLVREGALTNEQYF
>TRBJ2-5|-|TRBV28|TRBD1
TGTGCCAGCAGTCGACAGGGGGGATTGAGTGAGACCCAGTACTTC
CASSRQGGLSETQYF
>TRBJ2-4|-|TRBV27|TRBD2
TGTGCCAGCAGTCACGGGACTACCCTTATGGACATTCAGTACTTC
CASSHGTTLMDIQYF
>TRBJ2-1|-|TRBV7-2|-
TGTGCCAGCAGCTTAGTAATTGGGACGATTTCCTCCTACAATGAGCAGTTCTTC
CASSLVIGTISSYNEQFF
>TRBJ2-6|-|TRBV6-5|-
TGTGCCAGCAGTTCCCCCGGACGGTCTGGGGCCAACGTCCTGACTTTC
CASSSPGRSGANVLTF
>TRBJ2-1|once|TRBV18|-
TGTGCCAGCTCACCACAGTTGGGTGAGCAGTTCTTC
CASSPQLGEQFF
>TRBJ2-7|-|TRBV10-2|-
TGCGCCAGCAGTCTCGGGGGGCACTACGAGCAGTACTTC
CASSLGGHYEQYF
>TRBJ2-4|-|TRBV2|-
TGTGCCAGCAGTGAGTTCCTTATTCAGTACTTC
CASSEFLIQYF
>TRBJ2-1|-|TRBV28|-
TGTGCCAGCAGCACCCCCGCCCCACATGAGCAGTTCTTC
CASSTPAPHEQFF
>TRBJ1-1|-|TRBV19|-
TGTGCCACCAAGTTTACGGGGACGCTTGAAGGAGATACTGAAGCTTTCTTT
CATKFTGTLEGDTEAFF
>TRBJ1-2|once|TRBV6-5|-
TGTGCCAGCCGACGGGACAATGGCTACACCTTC
CASRRDNGYTF
>TRBJ2-5|-|TRBV6-1|-
TGTGCCAGCAGTGAAGGTTTGGGAGGGGGCGAGACCCAGTACTTC
CASSEGLGGGETQYF
>TRBJ2-7|-|TRBV6-5|-
TGTGCCAGCAGACGTCCGGGCCCGAACGAGCAGTACTTC
CASRRPGPNEQYF
>TRBJ2-7|-|TRBV18|-
TGTGCCAGCTCACCACCGTACAGGGCTCCAACACCCTACGAGCAGTACTTC
CASSPPYRAPTPYEQYF
>TRBJ2-2|once|TRBV7-9|-
TGTGCCAGCAGCTTAAGGGGTGTAGGGGAGCTGTTTTTT
CASSLRGVGELFF
>TRBJ2-5|-|TRBV7-2|-
TGTGCCAGCACCTTTAGGGGCAACAGGGCGTGGGGGCAAGAGACCCAGTACTTC
CASTFRGNRAWGQETQYF
>TRBJ2-1|-|TRBV5-8|TRBD1
TGTGCCAGCAGCTTGGGGGGACAGAGCTACAATGAGCAGTTCTTC
CASSLGGQSYNEQFF
>TRBJ2-5|-|TRBV7-3|-
TGTGCCAGCAGCTTAACAATTCAAGAGACCCAGTACTTC
CASSLTIQETQYF
>TRBJ2-7|-|TRBV7-2|TRBD1
TGTGCCAGCAGCTCACGGGACAGCAACTACGAGCAGTACTTC
CASSSRDSNYEQYF
>TRBJ1-2|-|TRBV2|-
TGTGCCAGCAGTGAGGGGTACAATGGCTACACCTTC
CASSEGYNGYTF
>TRBJ2-1|once|TRBV2|TRBD2
TGTGCCAGCAGTGCGATAGCGGGAGGGTACGGGGATGAGCAGTTCTTC
CASSAIAGGYGDEQFF
>TRBJ2-2|-|TRBV27|TRBD1
TGTGCCAGCAGTTACTCGGACAGGGCTGGCGGGGAGCTGTTTTTT
CASSYSDRAGGELFF